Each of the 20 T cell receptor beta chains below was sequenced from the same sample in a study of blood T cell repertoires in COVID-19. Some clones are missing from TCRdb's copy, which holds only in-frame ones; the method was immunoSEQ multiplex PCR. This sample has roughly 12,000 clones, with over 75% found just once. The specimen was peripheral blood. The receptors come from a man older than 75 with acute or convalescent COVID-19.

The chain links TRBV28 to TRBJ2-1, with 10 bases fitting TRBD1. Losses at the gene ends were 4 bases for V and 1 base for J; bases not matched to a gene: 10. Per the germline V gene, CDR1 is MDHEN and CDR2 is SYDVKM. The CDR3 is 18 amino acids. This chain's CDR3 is CASSSLSGTGASYNEQFF. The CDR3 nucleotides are TGTGCCAGCAGTTCCCTTTCCGGGACAGGGGCATCCTACAATGAGCAGTTCTTC.

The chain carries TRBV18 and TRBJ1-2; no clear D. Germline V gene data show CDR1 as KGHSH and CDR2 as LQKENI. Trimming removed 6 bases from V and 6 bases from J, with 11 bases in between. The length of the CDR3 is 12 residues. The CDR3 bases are TGTGCCAGCTCCCAATTTGAGGATGGCTACACCTTC. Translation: CASSQFEDGYTF. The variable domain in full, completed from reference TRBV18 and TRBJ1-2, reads NAGVMQNPRHLVRRRGQEARLRCSPMKGHSHVYWYRQLPEEGLKFMVYLQKENIIDESGMPKERFSAEFPKEGPSILRIQQVVRGDSAAYFCASSQFEDGYTFGSGTRLTVV.

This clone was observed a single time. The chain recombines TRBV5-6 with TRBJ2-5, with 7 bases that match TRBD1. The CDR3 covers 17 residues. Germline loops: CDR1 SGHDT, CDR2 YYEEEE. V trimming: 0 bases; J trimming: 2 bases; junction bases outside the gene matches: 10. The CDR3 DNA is TGTGCCAGCAGCTTGGCAGTCCGGACAGGCCGTCAAGAGACCCAGTACTTC. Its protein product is CASSLAVRTGRQETQYF.

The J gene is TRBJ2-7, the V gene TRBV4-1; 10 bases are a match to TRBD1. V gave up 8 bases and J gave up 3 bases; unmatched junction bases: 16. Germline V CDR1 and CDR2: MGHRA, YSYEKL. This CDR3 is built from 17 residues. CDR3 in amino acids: CASSSRSFRDRGYEQYF. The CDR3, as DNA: TGCGCCAGCTCCTCCCGATCCTTCCGGGACAGGGGCTACGAGCAGTACTTC.

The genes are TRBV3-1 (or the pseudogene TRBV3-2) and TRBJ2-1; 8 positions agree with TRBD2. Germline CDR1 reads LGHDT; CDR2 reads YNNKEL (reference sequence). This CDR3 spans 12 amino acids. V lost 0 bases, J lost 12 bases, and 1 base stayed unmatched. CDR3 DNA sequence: TGTGCCAGCAGCCAAGACGCGGGGGGGCAGTTCTTC. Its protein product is CASSQDAGGQFF.

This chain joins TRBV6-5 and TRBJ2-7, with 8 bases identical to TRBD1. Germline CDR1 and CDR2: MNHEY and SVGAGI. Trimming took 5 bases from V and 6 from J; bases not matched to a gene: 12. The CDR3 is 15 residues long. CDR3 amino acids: CASSPQGADLREQYF. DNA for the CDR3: TGTGCCAGCAGTCCTCAGGGGGCAGACCTGCGCGAGCAGTACTTC.

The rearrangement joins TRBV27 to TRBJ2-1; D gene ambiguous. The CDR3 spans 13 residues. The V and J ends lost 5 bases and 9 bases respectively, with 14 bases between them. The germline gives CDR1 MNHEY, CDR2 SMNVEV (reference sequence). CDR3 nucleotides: TGTGCCAGCAGTCCCCGGGTGAGCCGTGAGCAGTTCTTC. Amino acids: CASSPRVSREQFF.

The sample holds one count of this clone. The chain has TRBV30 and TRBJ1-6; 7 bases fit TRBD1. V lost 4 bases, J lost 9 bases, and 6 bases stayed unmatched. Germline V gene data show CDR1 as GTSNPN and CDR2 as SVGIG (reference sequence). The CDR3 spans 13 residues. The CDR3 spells CAWTRQGASPLHF. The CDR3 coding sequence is TGTGCCTGGACAAGACAGGGTGCTTCACCCCTCCACTTT.

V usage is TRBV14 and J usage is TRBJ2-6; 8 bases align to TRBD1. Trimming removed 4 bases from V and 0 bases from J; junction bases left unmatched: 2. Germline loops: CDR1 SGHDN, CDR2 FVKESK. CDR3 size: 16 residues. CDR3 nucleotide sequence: TGTGCCAGCAGCCGTACAGGGGGCTCTGGGGCCAACGTCCTGACTTTC. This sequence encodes CASSRTGGSGANVLTF. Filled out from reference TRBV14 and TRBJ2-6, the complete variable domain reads EAGVTQFPSHSVIEKGQTVTLRCDPISGHDNLYWYRRVMGKEIKFLLHFVKESKQDESGMPNNRFLAERTGGTYSTLKVQPAELEDSGVYFCASSRTGGSGANVLTFGAGSRLTVL.

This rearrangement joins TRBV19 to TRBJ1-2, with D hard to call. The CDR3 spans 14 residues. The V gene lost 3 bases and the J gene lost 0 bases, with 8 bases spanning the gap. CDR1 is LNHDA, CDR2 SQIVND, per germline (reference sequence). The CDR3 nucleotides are TGTGCCAGTAGTATCCCCGGGACTAACTATGGCTACACCTTC. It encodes CASSIPGTNYGYTF. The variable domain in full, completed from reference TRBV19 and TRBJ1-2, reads DGGITQSPKYLFRKEGQNVTLSCEQNLNHDAMYWYRQDPGQGLRLIYYSQIVNDFQKGDIAEGYSVSREKKESFPLTVTSAQKNPTAFYLCASSIPGTNYGYTFGSGTRLTVV.

DNA of the CDR3: TGTGCCAGCAGCTTAACACCCCAAGAGACCCAGTACTTC. Protein sequence: CASSLTPQETQYF. The chain links TRBV11-2 to TRBJ2-5; D remains unclear. In germline, CDR1 is SGHAT, CDR2 FQNNGV. This CDR3 has 13 residues. V was clipped by 2 bases and J by 1 base, with 5 bases between them.

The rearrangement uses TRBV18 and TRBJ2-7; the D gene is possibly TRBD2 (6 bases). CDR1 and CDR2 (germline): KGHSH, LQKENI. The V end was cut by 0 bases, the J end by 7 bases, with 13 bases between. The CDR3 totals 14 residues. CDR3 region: CASSPPSLAGEQYF. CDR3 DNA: TGTGCCAGCTCACCACCGAGTCTGGCGGGGGAGCAGTACTTC.

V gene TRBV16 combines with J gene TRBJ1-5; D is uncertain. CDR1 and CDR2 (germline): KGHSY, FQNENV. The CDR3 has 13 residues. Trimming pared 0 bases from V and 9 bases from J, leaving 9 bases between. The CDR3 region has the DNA TGTGCCAGCAGCCAATCGAACGGGAGGCCCCAGCATTTT. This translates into CASSQSNGRPQHF. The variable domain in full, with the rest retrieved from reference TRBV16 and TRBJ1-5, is GEEVAQTPKHLVRGEGQKAKLYCAPIKGHSYVFWYQQVLKNEFKFLISFQNENVFDETGMPKERFSAKCLPNSPCSLEIQATKLEDSAVYFCASSQSNGRPQHFGDGTRLSIL.

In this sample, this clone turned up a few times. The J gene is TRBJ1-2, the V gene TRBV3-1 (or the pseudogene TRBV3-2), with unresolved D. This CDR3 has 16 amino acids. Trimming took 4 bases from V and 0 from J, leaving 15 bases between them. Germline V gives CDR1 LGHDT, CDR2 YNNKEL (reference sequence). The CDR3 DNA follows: TGTGCCAGCAGCCCCCGCATGCGGGGAACTAACTATGGCTACACCTTC. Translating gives CASSPRMRGTNYGYTF.

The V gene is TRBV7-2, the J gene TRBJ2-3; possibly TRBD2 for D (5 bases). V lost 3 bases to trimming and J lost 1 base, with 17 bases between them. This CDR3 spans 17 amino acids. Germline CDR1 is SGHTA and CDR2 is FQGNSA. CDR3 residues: CASSFGEWATGTDTQYF. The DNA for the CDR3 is TGTGCCAGCAGCTTCGGGGAATGGGCTACCGGCACAGATACGCAGTATTTT.

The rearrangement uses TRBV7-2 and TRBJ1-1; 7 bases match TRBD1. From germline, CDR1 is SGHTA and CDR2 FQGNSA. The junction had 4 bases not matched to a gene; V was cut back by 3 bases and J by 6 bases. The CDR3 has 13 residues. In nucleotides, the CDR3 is TGTGCCAGCAGCTTTAAGGGGGCTGCTGAAGCTTTCTTT. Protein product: CASSFKGAAEAFF. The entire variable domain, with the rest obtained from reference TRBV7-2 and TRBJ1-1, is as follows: GAGVSQSPSNKVTEKGKDVELRCDPISGHTALYWYRQSLGQGLEFLIYFQGNSAPDKSGLPSDRFSAERTGGSVSTLTIQRTQQEDSAVYLCASSFKGAAEAFFGQGTRLTVV.

The CDR3 DNA sequence: TGTGCCAGCAGCGACGGGAGGGAGCAGTTCTTC. Translating gives CASSDGREQFF. The chain employs TRBV7-3 and TRBJ2-1; 7 nucleotides align to TRBD2. Germline-derived CDR1 and CDR2 are SGHTA and FQGTGA. This CDR3 spans 11 amino acids. V lost 5 bases, J lost 10 bases, and 2 bases stayed unmatched.

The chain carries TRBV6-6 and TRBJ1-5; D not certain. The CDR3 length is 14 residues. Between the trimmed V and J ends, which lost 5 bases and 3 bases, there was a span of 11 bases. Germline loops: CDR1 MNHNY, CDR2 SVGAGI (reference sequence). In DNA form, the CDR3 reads TGTGCCAGCAGTCTACCGACTTACAATCAGCCCCAGCATTTT. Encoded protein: CASSLPTYNQPQHF.

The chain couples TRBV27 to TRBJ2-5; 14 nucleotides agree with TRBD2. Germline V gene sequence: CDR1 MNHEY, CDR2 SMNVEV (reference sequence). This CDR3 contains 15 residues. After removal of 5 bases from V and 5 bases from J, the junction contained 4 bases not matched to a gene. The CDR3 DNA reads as TGTGCCAGCAGTACCGGGACTAGCGGGGGTGAGACCCAGTACTTC. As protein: CASSTGTSGGETQYF.

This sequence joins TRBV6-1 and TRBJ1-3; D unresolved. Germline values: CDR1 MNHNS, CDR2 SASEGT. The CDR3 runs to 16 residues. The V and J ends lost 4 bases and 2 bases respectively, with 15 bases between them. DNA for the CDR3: TGTGCCAGCAGTGCAAAGCCACCAGCGACTGGAAACACCATATATTTT. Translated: CASSAKPPATGNTIYF.